Shown below are 4 T cell receptor beta chains from a single sample sequenced in a study of identical twins. TCRdb used MiXCR to reprocess the 5' RACE reads, holding one entry per CDR3 protein. Of a few hundred thousand distinct CDR3 sequences in the sample, more than 9% were seen once. These data were likewise used in another study, on yellow fever vaccine responses in identical twins.

Sequenced material: PBMCs. Receptors were obtained from a woman aged 18-29 years in good health.

In its sample, this clonotype was seen a few times. The chain employs TRBV10-1 and TRBJ2-3, with D possibly being TRBD2 (6 bases). Per germline, CDR1 WNHNN and CDR2 SYGVQD (reference sequence). Trimming cost V 6 bases and J 6 bases, with 19 bases left between them. The CDR3 extends over 15 amino acids. CDR3 sequence reads: CASSLGGSPPDTQYF. The DNA for the CDR3 is TGCGCCAGCAGCCTCGGAGGGTCTCCCCCGGATACGCAGTATTTT.

This clonotype was seen a few times. The rearrangement joins TRBV5-5 to TRBJ2-2; 7 bases line up with TRBD1. J lost 10 bases, V lost 4 bases, and 16 bases had no gene match. Germline assignment: CDR1 SGHKS and CDR2 YYEKEE (reference sequence). The CDR3 totals 16 residues. The chain's CDR3 is CASSMGQTLDRVELFF. The CDR3 DNA reads as TGTGCCAGCAGCATGGGACAGACCTTAGACCGGGTGGAGCTGTTTTTT.

The chain is built from TRBV29-1 and TRBJ2-5, with D tentatively TRBD1 or TRBD2 (5 bases each). CDR1 and CDR2 (germline): SQVTM, ANQGSEA. Trimming shortened V by 5 bases and J by 1 base, and 14 bases separated the two germline ends. This CDR3 is built from 14 residues. The CDR3 DNA sequence: TGCAGCGTTCAAGGGACCCTCAGCCAAGAGACCCAGTACTTC. Its translation is CSVQGTLSQETQYF.

The chain has TRBV11-2 and TRBJ2-1; 11 nucleotides align to TRBD2. CDR3 length: 17 amino acids. Per germline, CDR1 SGHAT and CDR2 FQNNGV. The junction had 11 bases not matched to a gene; V was cut back by 2 bases and J by 8 bases. CDR3 coding DNA: TGTGCCAGCAGCTTAATCTGGGGGGTAGCGGGAGGGGATGAGCAGTTCTTC. It is translated as CASSLIWGVAGGDEQFF.